The 11 T cell receptor beta chains below come from one sample, sequenced in a study of cytomegalovirus exposure and HLA in healthy donors (dated by TCRdb to 2015 to 2018). To prepare the library, the immunoSEQ multiplex PCR assay was applied. A mixture of 60 forward primers for TCR Vbeta segments and 13 reverse primers for TCR Jbeta segments was used in the multiplex PCR. TCRdb stores this immuneACCESS table with in-frame sequences only. Part of the clones is absent; in the studies checked, under half of the shortfall reflects unresolved V genes, and no reason is known for the rest. For this sample the table gives 100,000 to 150,000 clones, of which over 60% were detected only once. The ten largest clones take up approximately 1.2% of the sample. The sample consisted of PBMCs. These receptors were obtained from a female donor in good health and CMV-seronegative.

The V gene is TRBV5-4, the J gene TRBJ2-5, with 9 bases matching TRBD1. This CDR3 region has 15 residues. V shed 4 bases and J 2 bases; nucleotides not matched to a gene: 6. The V gene's germline CDR1 is SGHNT and CDR2 YYREEE (reference sequence). Here the CDR3 reads CASSTRQGGQETQYF. The CDR3, as DNA: TGTGCCAGCAGCACACGACAGGGGGGACAAGAGACCCAGTACTTC.

The chain is built from TRBV30 and TRBJ2-3; 9 positions agree with TRBD1. This CDR3 is built from 15 residues. With V trimmed by 2 bases and J by 2 bases, 5 bases remained unmatched. Germline-derived CDR1 and CDR2 are GTSNPN and SVGIG (reference sequence). In DNA, the CDR3 is TGTGCCTGGAGTCTCGGACAGGGGTCCACAGATACGCAGTATTTT. Its protein product is CAWSLGQGSTDTQYF.

Remarks on this clone: A read error may produce the germline difference seen at one junction end. This rearrangement joins TRBV7-9 to TRBJ2-1, with D perhaps matching TRBD2 (7 bases). The length of the CDR3 is 17 residues. Per the germline V gene, CDR1 is SEHNR and CDR2 is FQNEAQ (reference sequence). As DNA, the CDR3 is TGTTCCAGCAGCCCATCGCGAGGGGGGGGTTCTTACAATGAGCAGTTCTTC. This encodes CSSSPSRGGGSYNEQFF.

The CDR3 region has the DNA TGTGCCAGCAGTGGGGGGACAGGGCGATTCACTGAAGCTTTCTTT. Its protein is CASSGGTGRFTEAFF. V gene TRBV27 combines with J gene TRBJ1-1; TRBD1 matches at 9 bases. V trimming: 5 bases; J trimming: 4 bases; junction bases outside the gene matches: 8. CDR1 is MNHEY, CDR2 SMNVEV, per germline (reference sequence). The CDR3 contains 15 residues.

The CDR3 DNA is TGCGCCAGCAGCTTCGAGACAGGGAAATTGACCCAGTACTTC. This translates into CASSFETGKLTQYF. The chain recombines TRBV5-1 with TRBJ2-5; 7 bases align to TRBD1. The CDR3 is made up of 14 amino acids. Germline CDR1 SGHRS, CDR2 YFSETQ. J was trimmed by 7 bases and V by 2 bases; bases with no gene match: 8.

The chain has TRBV5-1 and TRBJ2-1, with TRBD1 matching 8 bases. The CDR3 runs to 16 residues. V lost 4 bases and J lost 7; bases outside the gene matches: 13. CDR1 is SGHRS and CDR2 is YFSETQ in the germline V gene. The CDR3 is CASSLRQGRLGNEQFF. CDR3 in DNA: TGCGCCAGCAGCCTTCGACAGGGGAGGCTAGGGAATGAGCAGTTCTTC.

The rearrangement joins TRBV7-8 to TRBJ1-1, with 10 nucleotides matching TRBD1. V was pared by 4 bases and J by 5 bases, with 16 bases of the junction left unmatched. The CDR3 has 18 residues. Per germline, CDR1 SGHVS and CDR2 FQNEAQ. CDR3 loop: CASSSTTGGVSRGTEAFF. The CDR3, as DNA: TGTGCCAGCAGCTCCACGACAGGGGGCGTTAGTCGGGGGACTGAAGCTTTCTTT.

J is TRBJ1-1 and V is TRBV6-6; TRBD1 might be the D (5 bases). V was shortened by 6 bases and J by 3 bases, with 17 bases between the two germline ends. The germline V gene has CDR1 MNHNY and CDR2 SVGAGI (reference sequence). This CDR3 spans 15 amino acids. The CDR3 reads CASSRSGGGDTEAFF. CDR3 nucleotides: TGTGCCAGCAGCCGGTCGGGGGGAGGGGACACTGAAGCTTTCTTT.

The gene calls are TRBV15 and TRBJ2-7; the match to TRBD1 covers 7 bases. This CDR3 has 17 amino acids. CDR1 is LNHNV, CDR2 YYDKDF, per germline (reference sequence). V lost 0 bases and J lost 2; bases outside the gene matches: 10. The CDR3 is CATSRDLSHQGAYEQYF. CDR3 DNA sequence: TGTGCCACCAGCAGAGATCTAAGTCACCAGGGGGCCTACGAGCAGTACTTC.

The V call is TRBV27, the J call TRBJ1-3, with D possibly TRBD1 on 5 matching bases. This CDR3 has 13 residues. Trimming took off 6 bases at V and 4 bases at J, with 10 bases between the two ends. Germline V lookup: CDR1 MNHEY, CDR2 SMNVEV (reference sequence). The CDR3 protein is CASRNGGGNTIYF. The DNA of the CDR3 is TGTGCCAGCAGAAATGGGGGGGGAAACACCATATATTTT.

This clone is a singleton in its sample. The V gene is TRBV6-5, the J gene TRBJ1-4; 7 bases match TRBD1. The germline V gene encodes CDR1 MNHEY and CDR2 SVGAGI. The CDR3 has 14 amino acids. Trimming took 4 bases from V and 7 from J; bases not matched to a gene: 6. The CDR3 spells CASSWGQRGEKLFF. CDR3 sequence (DNA): TGTGCCAGCAGTTGGGGACAGCGTGGTGAAAAACTGTTTTTT.